This T cell receptor beta chain came from a study of memory CD4+ T cells and cytomegalovirus serostatus. Single viable CD3+CD4+CD8-CD45RO+ cells were sorted as the memory CD4+ T cells. Measured with immunoSEQ multiplex PCR; TCRdb has only the in-frame clones, and not every one. Altogether approximately 70,000 clones are present, about 78% being singletons, with the ten largest covering 4% to 5%. This clone was seen a few times. The sample holds other DNA sequences that translate to the same CDR3. The sequence was collected from an adult in good health and CMV-seropositive. The sample was memory CD4+ T cells from blood.

CDR3 amino acids: CASSELDRGNTIYF. CDR3 in DNA: TGTGCCAGCAGTGAATTAGACAGGGGAAACACCATATATTTT. The chain has TRBV6-1 and TRBJ1-3; D is perhaps TRBD1 (6 bases). V was shortened by 2 bases and J by 4 bases, with 9 bases between the two germline ends. The CDR3 is made up of 14 amino acids. The germline gives CDR1 MNHNS, CDR2 SASEGT.